The T cell receptor beta chain described here comes from a study of OX40 agonist ivuxolimab in advanced cancers. About the research overall: An agonistic anti-OX40 (CD134) antibody, ivuxolimab, was used to treat the patients. Patients with prior anti-PD-1, anti-PD-L1 or anti-CTLA-4 therapy were eligible; about 40% had some.

Trimming left V 2 bases short and J 5 bases short, with 5 bases between. The CDR3 has 11 amino acids. Germline V gives CDR1 SGHKS, CDR2 YYEKEE (reference sequence). The protocol was immunoSEQ multiplex PCR, while the TCRdb copy is restricted to in-frame clones and leaves out a portion. The sample carries about 22,000 clones, 80% to 90% recorded once. The chain uses TRBV5-5 and TRBJ2-7, with no clear D. The TCR comes from an adult with an advanced solid tumor such as melanoma, head and neck, liver or kidney cancer. Material: CD4+ or CD8+ T cells sorted from blood, obtained in a trial of the OX40 agonist ivuxolimab. As DNA, the CDR3 is TGTGCCAGCAGCTTAGCCCACGAGCAGTACTTC. Its translation is CASSLAHEQYF.